A single sample gave rise to the 28 T cell receptor beta chains below, sequenced in a study of cytotoxic CD8 clonotypes in ibrutinib-treated CLL. Data came from immunoSEQ multiplex PCR; TCRdb stores just in-frame clones and leaves some out. The sample carries 200,000 or so clones, around 70% recorded once. This specimen was PBMCs, taken after 12 months of ibrutinib treatment. These receptors all stem from a human donor with chronic lymphocytic leukemia.

The genes are TRBV9 and TRBJ1-1; weak D call: TRBD1 (5 bases). The germline CDR1 and CDR2 sequences are SGDLS and YYNGEE. Trimming pared 4 bases from V and 8 bases from J, leaving 9 bases between. This CDR3 is 11 amino acids long. CDR3 nucleotide sequence: TGTGCCAGCAGCCCAGGACAAGAAGCTTTCTTT. Residues: CASSPGQEAFF.

CDR3 amino acids: CASSQVVGPDEKLFF. The CDR3 region has the DNA TGCGCCAGCAGCCAAGTGGTGGGTCCGGATGAAAAACTGTTTTTT. The rearrangement links TRBV4-1 to TRBJ1-4; D is ambiguous. Germline-derived CDR1 and CDR2 are MGHRA and YSYEKL. V lost 1 base, J lost 6 bases, and 12 bases lay in between. CDR3 length: 15 amino acids.

This clone was counted many times. The chain uses TRBV6-1 and TRBJ1-1, with D unresolved. The germline V and J ends were trimmed by 2 bases and 3 bases, with 7 bases remaining between them. The CDR3 is made up of 13 amino acids. Germline V lookup: CDR1 MNHNS, CDR2 SASEGT. In DNA, the CDR3 is TGTGCCAGCAGTGAATCGCATTACACTGAAGCTTTCTTT. Its protein is CASSESHYTEAFF.

The chain employs TRBV19 and TRBJ2-3; TRBD2 matches at 9 bases. This CDR3 has 15 amino acids. The V and J ends lost 5 bases and 0 bases, in that order; junction bases with no gene match: 3. Germline V gene lookup returns CDR1 LNHDA and CDR2 SQIVND (reference sequence). The CDR3 DNA reads TGTGCCAGTAGTTCTAGCGGGACTAGCACAGATACGCAGTATTTT. It is translated as CASSSSGTSTDTQYF. Using reference TRBV19 and TRBJ2-3 for the parts outside the CDR3, the full variable domain is DGGITQSPKYLFRKEGQNVTLSCEQNLNHDAMYWYRQDPGQGLRLIYYSQIVNDFQKGDIAEGYSVSREKKESFPLTVTSAQKNPTAFYLCASSSSGTSTDTQYFGPGTRLTVL.

The chain recombines TRBV28 with TRBJ2-7, with a weak D call TRBD2 (5 bases). Germline loops: CDR1 MDHEN, CDR2 SYDVKM. The CDR3 is made up of 12 amino acids. V gave up 5 bases and J gave up 8 bases, with 13 bases separating them. The CDR3 spells CASSTSGFQQYF. CDR3 bases: TGTGCCAGCAGTACCTCGGGGTTCCAGCAGTACTTC.

This clone has only a few counts. The V call is TRBV2, the J call TRBJ2-3, with TRBD2 matching over 11 bases. The V segment lost 5 bases and the J segment 0 bases; nucleotides outside the gene matches: 4. From germline, CDR1 is SNHLY and CDR2 FYNNEI. The CDR3 has 16 amino acids. The CDR3 DNA is TGTGCCAGCAGTTCGCCTAGCGGGGGGAGCACAGATACGCAGTATTTT. Translation gives CASSSPSGGSTDTQYF.

For the CDR3, the DNA is TGTGCCAGCAGCTTAGCGGCAGGGGAGGGCAATGAGCAGTTCTTC. Its protein product is CASSLAAGEGNEQFF. The rearrangement links TRBV7-7 to TRBJ2-1; D may be TRBD2 (7 bases). V was clipped by 0 bases and J by 6 bases, with 12 bases between them. The CDR3 covers 15 residues. Germline V gene sequence: CDR1 SSHAT, CDR2 FNYEAQ (reference sequence).

The CDR3 nucleotides are TGTGCCAGCACCACAGGGACTAGCGGATCCTACAATGAGCAGTTCTTC. Translating gives CASTTGTSGSYNEQFF. The chain combines TRBV27 with TRBJ2-1; 11 positions agree with TRBD2. The V gene end was trimmed by 7 bases and the J gene end by 1 base; junction bases not matched to a gene: 6. The CDR3 is made up of 16 amino acids. Germline V gives CDR1 MNHEY, CDR2 SMNVEV (reference sequence).

This sequence joins TRBV20-1 and TRBJ1-2, with D hard to call. V was pared by 3 bases and J by 6 bases, with 8 bases between. Germline V gene data show CDR1 as DFQATT and CDR2 as SNEGSKA (reference sequence). The CDR3 spans 11 residues. Here the CDR3 DNA reads TGCAGTGCTAGTGTGGTGGATGGCTACACCTTC. It specifies CSASVVDGYTF.

The chain joins TRBV11-2 to TRBJ2-5; the match to TRBD1 covers 10 bases. Germline V gene sequence: CDR1 SGHAT, CDR2 FQNNGV. After removal of 3 bases from V and 2 bases from J, the junction contained 0 bases not matched to a gene. The CDR3 totals 14 residues. CDR3 nucleotides: TGTGCCAGCAGCTTGGACAGGGGGCAAGAGACCCAGTACTTC. This gives the protein CASSLDRGQETQYF.

This chain links TRBV9 with TRBJ1-2; weak D call: TRBD1 (5 bases). The V gene lost 4 bases and the J gene lost 6 bases, with 16 bases spanning the gap. CDR3 length: 14 amino acids. Germline CDR1 SGDLS, CDR2 YYNGEE. The CDR3 sequence: CASSIGTAPDGYTF. The DNA of the CDR3 is TGTGCCAGCAGCATCGGGACCGCCCCCGATGGCTACACCTTC.

The chain couples TRBV29-1 to TRBJ2-5; TRBD2 is a possible D gene (7 bases). Germline V gene data show CDR1 as SQVTM and CDR2 as ANQGSEA. Trimming left V 7 bases short and J 0 bases short, with 15 bases between. The CDR3 consists of 14 residues. The CDR3 is CSARGAGNQETQYF. DNA of the CDR3: TGCAGCGCCCGGGGGGCTGGGAACCAAGAGACCCAGTACTTC.

The chain uses TRBV30 and TRBJ2-2; possibly TRBD2 for D (6 bases). Looked up from germline, CDR1 is GTSNPN and CDR2 is SVGIG (reference sequence). The CDR3 has 12 residues. V was pared by 0 bases and J by 11 bases, with 10 bases between. Written as DNA, the CDR3 is TGTGCCTGGAGTGTACAAGCGGGTGAGCTGTTTTTT. Encoded protein: CAWSVQAGELFF. Complete variable domain (other parts from reference TRBV30 and TRBJ2-2): SQTIHQWPATLVQPVGSPLSLECTVEGTSNPNLYWYRQAAGRGLQLLFYSVGIGQISSEVPQNLSASRPQDRQFILSSKKLLLSDSGFYLCAWSVQAGELFFGEGSRLTVL.

This clone has only a few counts. The chain is built from TRBV30 and TRBJ1-4; D remains unclear. This CDR3 has 13 amino acids. Germline CDR1 reads GTSNPN; CDR2 reads SVGIG (reference sequence). Trimming removed 0 bases from V and 8 bases from J, with 10 bases in between. This CDR3 reads CAWSVRVAEKLFF. The CDR3 region has the DNA TGTGCCTGGAGTGTACGGGTGGCCGAAAAACTGTTTTTT.

The chain is built from TRBV18 and TRBJ2-2; 7 bases match TRBD1. The V gene's germline CDR1 is KGHSH and CDR2 LQKENI. The junction had 7 bases not matched to a gene; V was cut back by 4 bases and J by 2 bases. The length of the CDR3 is 16 residues. CDR3 bases: TGTGCCAGCTCACTATCGGGACAGCTTAACACCGGGGAGCTGTTTTTT. Translating gives CASSLSGQLNTGELFF.

The V gene is TRBV18, the J gene TRBJ2-3; D call uncertain. V dropped 2 bases and J dropped 5 bases, with 5 bases sitting between them. Germline values: CDR1 KGHSH, CDR2 LQKENI. CDR3 length equals 12 residues. The CDR3 loop is CASSPWGDTQYF. As DNA, the CDR3 is TGTGCCAGCTCACCATGGGGAGATACGCAGTATTTT.

The J gene is TRBJ2-1, the V gene TRBV7-2; D is possibly TRBD1 or TRBD2 (5 bases each). Germline assignment: CDR1 SGHTA and CDR2 FQGNSA. The CDR3 has 12 residues. V gave up 4 bases and J gave up 9 bases, with 10 bases separating them. CDR3 sequence (DNA): TGTGCCAGCAGCTCCCTCGGGGCTGAGCAGTTCTTC. As protein: CASSSLGAEQFF.

This clone was counted at least ten times. V usage is TRBV18 and J usage is TRBJ2-1, with TRBD2 as a possible D gene (6 bases). The CDR3 sequence is 13 residues long. Germline V CDR1 and CDR2: KGHSH, LQKENI. Trimming stripped 6 bases from V and 6 bases from J, with 12 bases between. CDR3 protein: CASSEGLRNEQFF. CDR3 DNA sequence: TGTGCCAGCTCGGAGGGACTCCGCAATGAGCAGTTCTTC.

The V call is TRBV29-1, the J call TRBJ1-4; TRBD1 might be the D (6 bases). Trimming shortened V by 5 bases and J by 4 bases, and 11 bases separated the two germline ends. Germline V CDR1 and CDR2: SQVTM, ANQGSEA. The CDR3 is 13 amino acids. The DNA of the CDR3 is TGCAGCGTTTTAGGGGGGGATAATGAAAAACTGTTTTTT. Residues: CSVLGGDNEKLFF.

This rearrangement joins TRBV6-5 to TRBJ2-7; 14 bases fit TRBD2. Germline CDR1 and CDR2: MNHEY and SVGAGI. This CDR3 is 15 amino acids long. Trimming at V came to 7 bases and at J to 6 bases, leaving 8 bases not matched to a gene. The CDR3 sequence is CASTRRGLAGVEQYF. The CDR3 nucleotides read TGTGCCAGCACCCGCCGGGGACTAGCGGGAGTCGAGCAGTACTTC.

The sample holds a few counts of this clone. The rearrangement uses TRBV19 and TRBJ1-5; TRBD1 agrees at 8 bases. V lost 7 bases to trimming and J lost 4 bases; unmatched junction nucleotides: 9. CDR1 is LNHDA and CDR2 is SQIVND in the germline V gene (reference sequence). This CDR3 region has 15 residues. CDR3 in amino acids: CASKGRGQGNQPQHF. CDR3 coding DNA: TGTGCCAGTAAGGGCAGGGGGCAGGGAAATCAGCCCCAGCATTTT.

The chain has TRBV18 and TRBJ2-2, with 11 bases that match TRBD1. Germline assignment: CDR1 KGHSH and CDR2 LQKENI. The CDR3 covers 16 residues. V lost 3 bases and J lost 2; bases outside the gene matches: 2. In DNA form, the CDR3 reads TGTGCCAGCTCACCCGGACAGGGGGCAAACACCGGGGAGCTGTTTTTT. It encodes CASSPGQGANTGELFF.

This clone was observed a single time. V gene TRBV23-1 combines with J gene TRBJ1-5; D is unclear. Being an ORF, TRBV23-1 has a function that is uncertain. V was pared by 0 bases and J by 6 bases, with 12 bases between. The CDR3 contains 15 residues. The CDR3 DNA is TGCGCCAGCAGTCAATCGAGTATTGGCTTTCAGCCCCAGCATTTT. It yields the protein CASSQSSIGFQPQHF.

This chain links TRBV7-9 with TRBJ1-2; 8 bases are shared with TRBD1. Germline V CDR1 and CDR2: SEHNR, FQNEAQ (reference sequence). V shed 4 bases, J shed 4 bases, and the junction held 8 bases outside the gene matches. The CDR3 totals 15 residues. CDR3 region: CASSSDRGAFYGYTF. CDR3 coding DNA: TGTGCCAGCAGCTCCGACAGGGGAGCCTTCTATGGCTACACCTTC. Drawing the rest from reference TRBV7-9 and TRBJ1-2, the complete variable domain is DTGVSQNPRHKITKRGQNVTFRCDPISEHNRLYWYRQTLGQGPEFLTYFQNEAQLEKSRLLSDRFSAERPKGSFSTLEIQRTEQGDSAMYLCASSSDRGAFYGYTFGSGTRLTVV.

V and J are TRBV30 and TRBJ1-2; D is possibly TRBD1 (5 bases). From germline, CDR1 is GTSNPN and CDR2 SVGIG (reference sequence). The CDR3 runs 15 residues. V was clipped by 5 bases and J by 3 bases, with 19 bases between them. In DNA, the CDR3 is TGTGCCTGGGCAGGTTCTACCTCCAGGGACTATGGCTACACCTTC. As protein: CAWAGSTSRDYGYTF.

This clone has only a few counts. The CDR3 spells CASSKRDGSQPQHF. The CDR3 DNA reads TGTGCCAGCAGCAAACGGGACGGAAGTCAGCCCCAGCATTTT. This chain connects TRBV7-9 to TRBJ1-5, with D tentatively TRBD1 (5 bases). V was trimmed by 5 bases and J by 6 bases, leaving 14 bases between them. CDR3 length: 14 residues. Germline loops: CDR1 SEHNR, CDR2 FQNEAQ (reference sequence). Full variable domain (rest looked up from reference TRBV7-9 and TRBJ1-5): DTGVSQNPRHKITKRGQNVTFRCDPISEHNRLYWYRQTLGQGPEFLTYFQNEAQLEKSRLLSDRFSAERPKGSFSTLEIQRTEQGDSAMYLCASSKRDGSQPQHFGDGTRLSIL.

The chain couples TRBV28 to TRBJ2-7; 9 bases fit TRBD2. From germline, CDR1 is MDHEN and CDR2 SYDVKM. Losses at the gene ends were 7 bases for V and 5 bases for J; bases not matched to a gene: 12. The CDR3 covers 15 residues. The DNA for the CDR3 is TGTGCCAGCACCCCTTGGGCTAGCGGGACCGACGAGCAGTACTTC. Its protein is CASTPWASGTDEQYF.

This chain's CDR3 is CASSSPGQGNTEAFF. DNA of the CDR3: TGTGCCAGCAGTAGCCCGGGACAGGGGAACACTGAAGCTTTCTTT. This chain links TRBV6-5 with TRBJ1-1; 9 nucleotides align to TRBD1. Unmatched junction bases numbered 5, after V lost 5 bases and J lost 1 base. Germline CDR1 MNHEY, CDR2 SVGAGI. The CDR3 has 15 residues.